The 26 T cell receptor beta chains below were found in one sample sequenced in a study of shared clonotypes between healthy human individuals. Profiling relied on immunoSEQ multiplex PCR, and the TCRdb table lists in-frame clones only, not all of them. The sample consists of 2 million to 2.5 million clones, less than 95% of them appearing once. Sequences were obtained from naive CD4+ T cells from PBMCs. The subset denotes: CD45RA+ positively selected. The source of these receptors is a man aged 18-30 years in good health. Some clones in this sample may be carry-over from other donors' samples.

The chain employs TRBV15 and TRBJ2-6; a possible D gene is TRBD2 (5 bases). Deletions cut 7 bases from V and 3 bases from J, with 16 bases between. This CDR3 has 16 residues. Germline V gene lookup returns CDR1 LNHNV and CDR2 YYDKDF (reference sequence). This CDR3 reads CATTRVGGSGANVLTF. Here the CDR3 DNA reads TGTGCCACCACGCGGGTCGGAGGAAGTGGGGCCAACGTCCTGACTTTC.

A single count supports this clone. The chain links TRBV11-2 to TRBJ1-3; D is unresolved. The V gene's germline CDR1 is SGHAT and CDR2 FQNNGV. V lost 5 bases and J 0 bases, leaving 8 bases between the germline ends. This CDR3 has 14 amino acids. CDR3 residues: CASSPGISGNTIYF. The CDR3 DNA sequence: TGTGCCAGCAGCCCCGGGATCTCTGGAAACACCATATATTTT.

The V and J genes are TRBV4-2 and TRBJ2-1, with D tentatively TRBD2 (6 bases). V dropped 1 base and J dropped 10 bases, with 11 bases sitting between them. This CDR3 has 13 residues. Germline CDR1 LGHNA, CDR2 YNFKEQ. CDR3 residues: CASSQVLAEEQFF. The CDR3 DNA reads as TGTGCCAGCAGCCAAGTTTTAGCGGAGGAGCAGTTCTTC.

V and J are TRBV6-4 and TRBJ1-2, with D hard to call. Germline values: CDR1 MRHNA, CDR2 SNTAGT. The CDR3 runs 14 residues. Trimming cost V 5 bases and J 5 bases, with 15 bases left between them. The CDR3 loop is CASSKDPMKYGYTF. CDR3 nucleotide sequence: TGTGCCAGCAGTAAGGACCCCATGAAGTATGGCTACACCTTC.

The V gene is TRBV6-5, the J gene TRBJ2-1; 7 bases match TRBD1. V lost 6 bases, J lost 4 bases, and 3 bases stayed unmatched. This CDR3 is built from 13 residues. Looked up from germline, CDR1 is MNHEY and CDR2 is SVGAGI. CDR3 region: CASRKGQYNEQFF. The CDR3 bases are TGTGCCAGCAGAAAGGGACAGTACAATGAGCAGTTCTTC.

The chain employs TRBV6-1 and TRBJ2-7; D is ambiguous. The CDR3 spans 15 residues. Trimming left V 5 bases short and J 1 base short, with 15 bases between. Per the germline V gene, CDR1 is MNHNS and CDR2 is SASEGT. CDR3 coding DNA: TGTGCCAGCAGTCGGTCTGTACGAGGATCCTACGAGCAGTACTTC. Amino acid sequence: CASSRSVRGSYEQYF.

The chain has TRBV5-8 and TRBJ2-7; D is uncertain. V gave up 1 base and J gave up 2 bases, with 13 bases separating them. This CDR3 contains 15 residues. In germline, CDR1 is SGHTS, CDR2 YDEGEE. The CDR3 sequence is CASSLLASYTYEQYF. The CDR3 DNA follows: TGTGCCAGCAGCTTGTTGGCCAGTTATACCTACGAGCAGTACTTC.

The chain couples TRBV29-1 to TRBJ2-5; 7 nucleotides align to TRBD1. The CDR3 has 13 amino acids. V lost 7 bases and J lost 5; bases outside the gene matches: 10. Germline lookup yields CDR1 SQVTM and CDR2 ANQGSEA. Here the CDR3 DNA reads TGCAGCGCTACAGCAGGGGGATTGGAGACCCAGTACTTC. Translation gives CSATAGGLETQYF.

This clone has just one count. The genes are TRBV27 and TRBJ2-4; TRBD1 aligns across 10 bases. The V gene end was trimmed by 6 bases and the J gene end by 1 base; junction bases not matched to a gene: 3. The germline gives CDR1 MNHEY, CDR2 SMNVEV (reference sequence). There are 15 residues in the CDR3. Written as DNA, the CDR3 is TGTGCCAGCAGGCGACAGGGGGCGGCCAAAAACATTCAGTACTTC. Amino acids: CASRRQGAAKNIQYF.

The rearrangement uses TRBV27 and TRBJ2-3, with no clear D. This CDR3 comprises 13 residues. V was pared by 0 bases and J by 5 bases, with 6 bases between. Germline assignment: CDR1 MNHEY and CDR2 SMNVEV (reference sequence). The CDR3 DNA reads as TGTGCCAGCAGTTTATCCGGGTTAGATACGCAGTATTTT. Its protein product is CASSLSGLDTQYF.

The J gene is TRBJ2-5, the V gene TRBV6-4; no reliable D call. The CDR3 has 13 amino acids. Trimming took 3 bases from V and 5 from J, leaving 10 bases between them. The germline CDR1 and CDR2 sequences are MRHNA and SNTAGT. The CDR3 DNA reads as TGTGCCAGCAGTGAAACACCTACGGAGACCCAGTACTTC. This codes for CASSETPTETQYF.

The chain joins TRBV13 to TRBJ2-1, with D tentatively TRBD1 or TRBD2 (6 bases each). Germline CDR1 PRHDT, CDR2 FYEKMQ (reference sequence). This CDR3 region has 15 residues. The V and J ends lost 2 bases and 2 bases respectively, with 10 bases between them. CDR3 protein: CASSLSGAPYNEQFF. The CDR3 DNA reads TGTGCCAGCAGCTTATCGGGGGCGCCCTACAATGAGCAGTTCTTC.

The V and J genes are TRBV7-3 and TRBJ1-1; the D is unclear. The germline gives CDR1 SGHTA, CDR2 FQGTGA. The V end was cut by 8 bases, the J end by 2 bases, with 12 bases between. There are 13 residues in the CDR3. CDR3 residues: CASQLRFNTEAFF. The DNA of the CDR3 is TGTGCCAGCCAGTTAAGGTTTAACACTGAAGCTTTCTTT.

The chain is built from TRBV6-1 and TRBJ2-7; 8 bases line up with TRBD2. The CDR3 totals 14 residues. Germline assignment: CDR1 MNHNS and CDR2 SASEGT. The trim removed 7 bases at V and 6 bases at J, leaving 11 bases unmatched. The chain's CDR3 is CASKNTGTSREQYF. The CDR3 DNA reads TGTGCCAGCAAAAATACCGGGACTAGTCGCGAGCAGTACTTC.

This chain links TRBV18 with TRBJ1-4; no clear D. The V gene lost 1 base and the J gene lost 0 bases, with 12 bases spanning the gap. This CDR3 contains 17 residues. CDR1 is KGHSH, CDR2 LQKENI, per germline. Here the CDR3 DNA reads TGTGCCAGCTCACCACGAGAGTACTTGGCAACTAATGAAAAACTGTTTTTT. The encoded protein is CASSPREYLATNEKLFF.

The chain recombines TRBV28 with TRBJ2-7; D may match TRBD1 or TRBD2 (5 bases each). Germline V lookup: CDR1 MDHEN, CDR2 SYDVKM. Trimming removed 3 bases from V and 1 base from J, with 13 bases in between. The length of the CDR3 is 15 residues. The chain's CDR3 is CASSFVGARSYEQYF. The CDR3 region has the DNA TGTGCCAGCAGTTTTGTCGGGGCCAGGTCCTACGAGCAGTACTTC. The full variable domain, completed using reference TRBV28 and TRBJ2-7, is DVKVTQSSRYLVKRTGEKVFLECVQDMDHENMFWYRQDPGLGLRLIYFSYDVKMKEKGDIPEGYSVSREKKERFSLILESASTNQTSMYLCASSFVGARSYEQYFGPGTRLTVT.

The rearrangement uses TRBV6-1 and TRBJ1-2; tentatively, D is TRBD1 (6 bases). Germline CDR1 and CDR2: MNHNS and SASEGT. Trimming stripped 7 bases from V and 2 bases from J, with 17 bases between. The CDR3 spans 15 residues. The CDR3 nucleotides read TGTGCCAGCACCGAAGGGGGAGCACAGAACTATGGCTACACCTTC. Its translation: CASTEGGAQNYGYTF.

The chain links TRBV18 to TRBJ2-1; D is unresolved. The CDR3 extends over 13 amino acids. The germline gives CDR1 KGHSH, CDR2 LQKENI. The ends were cut back, 0 bases at V and 9 bases at J, with 9 bases in the middle. CDR3 nucleotides: TGTGCCAGCTCACCACCGTCTACCCGTGAGCAGTTCTTC. Translation: CASSPPSTREQFF.

This clone showed up just a few times. CDR3 bases: TGTGCCAGCAGCGGACCGGGACAGGGCACCGGGGAGCTGTTTTTT. Its translation: CASSGPGQGTGELFF. The rearrangement links TRBV9 to TRBJ2-2, with TRBD1 identical over 9 bases. There are 15 residues in the CDR3. Germline values: CDR1 SGDLS, CDR2 YYNGEE. V lost 3 bases and J lost 4; bases outside the gene matches: 4.

The rearrangement joins TRBV7-9 to TRBJ2-5; D gene uncertain. Trimming stripped 2 bases from V and 4 bases from J, with 11 bases between. Germline V gives CDR1 SEHNR, CDR2 FQNEAQ (reference sequence). This CDR3 has 14 residues. CDR3 sequence (DNA): TGTGCCAGCAGCTTAAACGGTGGCCCAGAGACCCAGTACTTC. Its protein product is CASSLNGGPETQYF.

This clone was seen just once. The chain combines TRBV6-1 with TRBJ2-7; TRBD1 matches at 10 bases. CDR1 MNHNS and CDR2 SASEGT come from the germline V gene. V was clipped by 4 bases and J by 7 bases; unmatched bases: 13. The CDR3 loop spans 16 amino acids. CDR3 sequence reads: CASSAPLTGGGYEQYF. CDR3 in DNA: TGTGCCAGCAGTGCCCCATTGACAGGGGGCGGGTATGAGCAGTACTTC.

This rearrangement joins TRBV2 to TRBJ2-5; possibly TRBD1 for D (6 bases). Trimming removed 4 bases from V and 3 bases from J, with 12 bases in between. The V gene's germline CDR1 is SNHLY and CDR2 FYNNEI. The CDR3 extends over 14 amino acids. CDR3 DNA sequence: TGTGCCAGCAGTGGCTTGGACAGAAAAGAGACCCAGTACTTC. Encoded protein: CASSGLDRKETQYF.

This chain joins TRBV29-1 and TRBJ2-4; no clear D gene. Per germline, CDR1 SQVTM and CDR2 ANQGSEA. This CDR3 contains 12 residues. Trimming stripped 5 bases from V and 2 bases from J, with 7 bases between. CDR3 amino acids: CSVRWSKNIQYF. CDR3 sequence (DNA): TGCAGCGTTCGATGGTCCAAAAACATTCAGTACTTC. Complete variable domain (other parts from reference TRBV29-1 and TRBJ2-4): SAVISQKPSRDICQRGTSLTIQCQVDSQVTMMFWYRQQPGQSLTLIATANQGSEATYESGFVIDKFPISRPNLTFSTLTVSNMSPEDSSIYLCSVRWSKNIQYFGAGTRLSVL.

The DNA for the CDR3 is TGTGCCAGCAGCCGGTTAGCCCGGGAGATAGTGTTAGAGACCCAGTACTTC. As protein: CASSRLAREIVLETQYF. The rearrangement uses TRBV7-9 and TRBJ2-5, with D tentatively TRBD2 (6 bases). The CDR3 totals 17 residues. In germline, CDR1 is SEHNR, CDR2 FQNEAQ (reference sequence). V lost 5 bases and J 4 bases, leaving 23 bases between the germline ends.

The chain employs TRBV5-1 and TRBJ2-1, with D possibly matching TRBD2 (5 bases). The CDR3 has 16 amino acids. Trimming removed 0 bases from V and 0 bases from J, with 10 bases in between. The germline gives CDR1 SGHRS, CDR2 YFSETQ. CDR3 protein: CASSLASSSSYNEQFF. The CDR3 DNA reads as TGCGCCAGCAGCTTGGCTAGCTCGAGCTCCTACAATGAGCAGTTCTTC. Using reference TRBV5-1 and TRBJ2-1 for the parts outside the CDR3, the full variable domain is KAGVTQTPRYLIKTRGQQVTLSCSPISGHRSVSWYQQTPGQGLQFLFEYFSETQRNKGNFPGRFSGRQFSNSRSEMNVSTLELGDSALYLCASSLASSSSYNEQFFGPGTRLTVL.

The gene calls are TRBV28 and TRBJ2-3; possibly TRBD1 for D (5 bases). There are 15 residues in the CDR3. V lost 2 bases and J 3 bases, leaving 12 bases between the germline ends. Looked up from germline, CDR1 is MDHEN and CDR2 is SYDVKM. The CDR3, as DNA: TGTGCCAGCAGTTTACGGAGTACAGGTACAGATACGCAGTATTTT. Amino acid sequence: CASSLRSTGTDTQYF.